One and the same sample provided the 15 T cell receptor beta chains below, sequenced in a study of T cells after posttransplantation cyclophosphamide. Method: immunoSEQ multiplex PCR; TCRdb's copy keeps in-frame clones and lacks some. The sample holds approximately 47,000 clones, roughly nine tenths seen once. The specimen sequenced was PBMCs. The origin of the receptors is a woman between 45 and 65 years old in good health and a related stem cell transplant donor.

The chain's CDR3 is CASSLEDRPLYGYTF. The CDR3 coding sequence is TGTGCCAGCAGCTTGGAGGACCGACCCCTCTATGGCTACACCTTC. V usage is TRBV7-9 and J usage is TRBJ1-2; unclear D gene. The V end was cut by 3 bases, the J end by 4 bases, with 15 bases between. The CDR3 length is 15 residues. Per germline, CDR1 SEHNR and CDR2 FQNEAQ (reference sequence).

V and J are TRBV5-1 and TRBJ2-7; TRBD1 might be the D (5 bases). V dropped 4 bases and J dropped 5 bases, with 13 bases sitting between them. Per the germline V gene, CDR1 is SGHRS and CDR2 is YFSETQ. This CDR3 has 13 amino acids. The CDR3: CASSPVGVDEQYF. Here the CDR3 DNA reads TGCGCCAGCAGCCCGGTAGGGGTGGACGAGCAGTACTTC.

The sample holds a few counts of this clone. This chain joins TRBV25-1 and TRBJ1-2; D possibly corresponds to TRBD1 (5 bases). Germline-derived CDR1 and CDR2 are MGHDK and SYGVNS. The CDR3 has 13 amino acids. Trimming shortened V by 2 bases and J by 4 bases, and 8 bases separated the two germline ends. The CDR3 DNA sequence: TGTGCCAGCAGTGAACAAAGGGGCTATGGCTACACCTTC. Its protein is CASSEQRGYGYTF.

V is TRBV14 and J is TRBJ2-5; D uncertain. The germline V gene has CDR1 SGHDN and CDR2 FVKESK. The CDR3 covers 17 residues. V shed 0 bases and J shed 0 bases, with 14 bases lying between them. CDR3 nucleotides: TGTGCCAGCAGCCAAGAATGGCTAGGTCTTTACCAAGAGACCCAGTACTTC. Amino acids: CASSQEWLGLYQETQYF.

Here the CDR3 DNA reads TGCGCCAGCAGCGGGGGAGGGACCTCTGAAGAGACCCAGTACTTC. Its translation is CASSGGGTSEETQYF. V gene TRBV5-1 combines with J gene TRBJ2-5; TRBD2 matches 7 bases. From germline, CDR1 is SGHRS and CDR2 YFSETQ. This CDR3 has 15 residues. V shed 4 bases and J 3 bases; nucleotides not matched to a gene: 9.

The V and J genes are TRBV29-1 and TRBJ2-3; possibly TRBD2 for D (6 bases). The V gene lost 3 bases and the J gene lost 5 bases, with 15 bases spanning the gap. This CDR3 has 14 residues. The germline CDR1 and CDR2 sequences are SQVTM and ANQGSEA. The CDR3, as DNA: TGCAGCGTTGAGGAGGGAAGGAGTGGAGATACGCAGTATTTT. Amino acid sequence: CSVEEGRSGDTQYF.

The CDR3 reads CASSGRTGSKSGANVLTF. CDR3 in DNA: TGTGCCAGCAGTGGTCGGACAGGGTCCAAGTCTGGGGCCAACGTCCTGACTTTC. J is TRBJ2-6 and V is TRBV25-1; TRBD1 matches 8 bases. The CDR3 length is 18 residues. Germline V CDR1 and CDR2: MGHDK, SYGVNS. V lost 4 bases to trimming and J lost 1 base; unmatched junction nucleotides: 9.

The chain is built from TRBV10-3 and TRBJ2-7; 9 nucleotides line up with TRBD1. CDR3 length: 11 amino acids. Germline values: CDR1 ENHRY, CDR2 SYGVKD. The V segment lost 10 bases and the J segment 3 bases; nucleotides outside the gene matches: 1. CDR3 nucleotide sequence: TGTGCCACGACAGGGGGCTACGAGCAGTACTTC. It specifies CATTGGYEQYF.

The rearrangement joins TRBV7-2 to TRBJ2-7; 10 positions agree with TRBD2. The CDR3 has 16 amino acids. J was trimmed by 2 bases and V by 4 bases; bases with no gene match: 8. Looked up from germline, CDR1 is SGHTA and CDR2 is FQGNSA. The CDR3 DNA is TGTGCCAGCAGCTCCAGTACTAGCGGGATCCCCTACGAGCAGTACTTC. It encodes CASSSSTSGIPYEQYF.

The chain is built from TRBV6-1 and TRBJ1-5, with a possible D match to TRBD1 (6 bases). CDR3 length: 16 amino acids. V was shortened by 2 bases and J by 5 bases, with 16 bases between the two germline ends. The germline V gene encodes CDR1 MNHNS and CDR2 SASEGT. The CDR3 region is CASSEYWGQSDQPQHF. CDR3 nucleotides: TGTGCCAGCAGTGAATATTGGGGGCAGTCGGATCAGCCCCAGCATTTT.

The V gene is TRBV15, the J gene TRBJ1-2; 11 bases agree with TRBD1. The CDR3 totals 18 residues. With V trimmed by 0 bases and J by 2 bases, 8 bases remained unmatched. Germline CDR1 LNHNV, CDR2 YYDKDF (reference sequence). The CDR3 bases are TGTGCCACCAGCAGAGATCAGAGGACAGGGGGCGAAAACTATGGCTACACCTTC. Its protein is CATSRDQRTGGENYGYTF. Based on the CDR3 plus reference TRBV15 and TRBJ1-2, the full variable domain is DAMVIQNPRYQVTQFGKPVTLSCSQTLNHNVMYWYQQKSSQAPKLLFHYYDKDFNNEADTPDNFQSRRPNTSFCFLDIRSPGLGDTAMYLCATSRDQRTGGENYGYTFGSGTRLTVV.

The table lists this clone with a count of one. The chain joins TRBV11-2 to TRBJ2-3; 7 nucleotides match TRBD2. The length of the CDR3 is 15 residues. Trimming removed 5 bases from V and 2 bases from J; junction bases left unmatched: 7. Per the germline V gene, CDR1 is SGHAT and CDR2 is FQNNGV. The CDR3 loop reads CASSRQRGATDTQYF. DNA of the CDR3: TGTGCCAGCAGCCGACAGCGGGGAGCCACAGATACGCAGTATTTT.

This clone was observed once. The V and J genes are TRBV28 and TRBJ1-5; 7 bases map to TRBD1. The V gene end was trimmed by 5 bases and the J gene end by 0 bases; junction bases not matched to a gene: 7. The length of the CDR3 is 16 residues. From germline, CDR1 is MDHEN and CDR2 SYDVKM. In DNA form, the CDR3 reads TGTGCCAGCAGTGTGACAGGGCTTGGTAGCAATCAGCCCCAGCATTTT. Translated, it gives CASSVTGLGSNQPQHF. The full variable domain, in which reference TRBV28 and TRBJ1-5 provide the parts outside the CDR3, is DVKVTQSSRYLVKRTGEKVFLECVQDMDHENMFWYRQDPGLGLRLIYFSYDVKMKEKGDIPEGYSVSREKKERFSLILESASTNQTSMYLCASSVTGLGSNQPQHFGDGTRLSIL.

V and J are TRBV6-6 and TRBJ1-1; D call uncertain. The CDR3 runs to 13 residues. Germline CDR1 MNHNY, CDR2 SVGAGI (reference sequence). V gave up 2 bases and J gave up 2 bases, with 6 bases separating them. Here the CDR3 DNA reads TGTGCCAGCAGTTACGGGAGAAACACTGAAGCTTTCTTT. This translates into CASSYGRNTEAFF.

The chain couples TRBV5-1 to TRBJ1-4, with 9 bases fitting TRBD1. Per germline, CDR1 SGHRS and CDR2 YFSETQ. The CDR3 runs 16 residues. The J segment lost 8 bases and the V segment lost 0 bases, leaving 8 bases of the junction unmatched. CDR3 sequence (DNA): TGCGCCAGCAGCTTGGCGGGGACAGGGTATAGGGAAAAACTGTTTTTT. Residues: CASSLAGTGYREKLFF.